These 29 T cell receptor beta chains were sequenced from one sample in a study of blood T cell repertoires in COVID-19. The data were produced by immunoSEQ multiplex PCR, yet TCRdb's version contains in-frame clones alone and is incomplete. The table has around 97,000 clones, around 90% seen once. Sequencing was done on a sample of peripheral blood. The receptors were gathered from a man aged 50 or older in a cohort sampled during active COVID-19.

The CDR3 bases are TGTGCCAGCAGCCAAGGACAGGGGCGGACTGAAGCTTTCTTT. Protein sequence: CASSQGQGRTEAFF. V gene TRBV14 combines with J gene TRBJ1-1, with 8 nucleotides matching TRBD1. Germline V gene sequence: CDR1 SGHDN, CDR2 FVKESK. The CDR3 totals 14 residues. Trimming cost V 1 base and J 5 bases; bases outside gene matches: 3.

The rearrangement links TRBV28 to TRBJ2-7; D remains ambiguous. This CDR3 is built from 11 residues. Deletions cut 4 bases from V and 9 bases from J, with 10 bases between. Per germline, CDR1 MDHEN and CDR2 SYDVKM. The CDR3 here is CASSSNHLQYV. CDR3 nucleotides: TGTGCCAGCAGTTCTAACCACTTGCAGTACGTC.

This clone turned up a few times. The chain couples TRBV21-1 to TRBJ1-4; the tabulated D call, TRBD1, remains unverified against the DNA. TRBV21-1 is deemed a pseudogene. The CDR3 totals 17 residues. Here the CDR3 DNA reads TGTGCCAGCAGCAATCCCTCCCTTCCCTCAGTCCCCGAAAAACTGTTTTTT. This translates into CASSNPSLPSVPEKLFF.

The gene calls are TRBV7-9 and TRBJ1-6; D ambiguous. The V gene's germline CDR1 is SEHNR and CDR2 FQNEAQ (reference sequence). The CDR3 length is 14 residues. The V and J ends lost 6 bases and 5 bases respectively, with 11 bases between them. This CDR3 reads CASRNTRDNSPLHF. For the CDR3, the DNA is TGTGCCAGCAGGAATACTAGGGATAATTCACCCCTCCACTTT.

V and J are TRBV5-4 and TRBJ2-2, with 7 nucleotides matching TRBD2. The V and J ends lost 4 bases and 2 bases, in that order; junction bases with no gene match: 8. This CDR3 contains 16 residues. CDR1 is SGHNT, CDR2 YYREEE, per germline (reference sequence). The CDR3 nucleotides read TGTGCCAGCAGCCCTAACCCGGGAGGTAACACCGGGGAGCTGTTTTTT. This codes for CASSPNPGGNTGELFF.

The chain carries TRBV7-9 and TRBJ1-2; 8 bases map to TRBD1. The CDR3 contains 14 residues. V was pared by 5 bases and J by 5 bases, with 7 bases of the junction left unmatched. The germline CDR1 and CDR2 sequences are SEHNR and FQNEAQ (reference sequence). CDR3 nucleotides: TGTGCCAGCAGCGCCGGACAGGGAAGTTATGGCTACACCTTC. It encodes CASSAGQGSYGYTF.

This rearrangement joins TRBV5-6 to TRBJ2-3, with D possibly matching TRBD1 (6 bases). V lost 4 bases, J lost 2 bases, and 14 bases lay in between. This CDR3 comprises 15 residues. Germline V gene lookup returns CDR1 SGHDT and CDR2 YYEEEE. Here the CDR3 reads CASSTTGHNTDTQYF. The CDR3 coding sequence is TGTGCCAGCAGCACAACGGGACACAACACAGATACGCAGTATTTT.

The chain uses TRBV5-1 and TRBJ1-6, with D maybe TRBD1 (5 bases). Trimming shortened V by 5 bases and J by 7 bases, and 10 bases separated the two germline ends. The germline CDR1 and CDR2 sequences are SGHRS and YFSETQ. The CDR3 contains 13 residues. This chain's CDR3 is CASRVDSNSPLHF. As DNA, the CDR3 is TGCGCCAGCAGAGTAGACAGCAATTCACCCCTCCACTTT.

The CDR3 sequence: CASSEGGIGDTQYF. The CDR3, as DNA: TGTGCCAGCAGCGAAGGCGGAATAGGAGATACGCAGTATTTT. The chain links TRBV9 to TRBJ2-3; D remains unclear. The length of the CDR3 is 14 residues. V lost 3 bases and J 5 bases, leaving 13 bases between the germline ends. The germline V gene encodes CDR1 SGDLS and CDR2 YYNGEE.

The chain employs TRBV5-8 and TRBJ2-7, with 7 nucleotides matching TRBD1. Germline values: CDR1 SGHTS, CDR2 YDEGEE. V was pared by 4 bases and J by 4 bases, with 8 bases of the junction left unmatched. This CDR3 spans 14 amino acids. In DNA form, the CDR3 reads TGTGCCAGCAGCCGACAGGGCTCAGCGTACGAGCAGTACGTC. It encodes CASSRQGSAYEQYV.

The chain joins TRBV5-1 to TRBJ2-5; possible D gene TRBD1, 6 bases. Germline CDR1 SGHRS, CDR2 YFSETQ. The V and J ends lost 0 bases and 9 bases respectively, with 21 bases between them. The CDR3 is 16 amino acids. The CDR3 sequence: CASSLDRDNDRGAQYF. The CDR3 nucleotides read TGCGCCAGCAGCTTGGACCGGGACAACGATCGTGGGGCCCAGTACTTC.

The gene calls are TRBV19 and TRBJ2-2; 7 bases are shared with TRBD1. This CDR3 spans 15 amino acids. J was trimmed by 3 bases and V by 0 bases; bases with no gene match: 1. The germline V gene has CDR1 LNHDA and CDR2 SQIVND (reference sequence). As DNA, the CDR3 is TGTGCCAGTAGTATAGAAGGGACAGACACCGGGGAGCTGTTTTTT. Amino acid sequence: CASSIEGTDTGELFF.

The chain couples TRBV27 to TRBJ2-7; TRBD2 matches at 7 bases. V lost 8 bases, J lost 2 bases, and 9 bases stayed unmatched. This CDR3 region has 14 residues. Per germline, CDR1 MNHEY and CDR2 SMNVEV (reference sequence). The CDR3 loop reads CASSSLALPYEQYF. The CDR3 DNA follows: TGTGCCAGCTCTTCACTAGCGCTCCCCTACGAGCAGTACTTC.

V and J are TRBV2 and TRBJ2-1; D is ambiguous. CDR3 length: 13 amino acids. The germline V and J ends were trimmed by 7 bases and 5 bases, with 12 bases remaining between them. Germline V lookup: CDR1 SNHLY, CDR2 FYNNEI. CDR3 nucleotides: TGTGCCAGCACTGCTAGTTTGGACAATGAGCAGTTCTTC. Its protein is CASTASLDNEQFF.

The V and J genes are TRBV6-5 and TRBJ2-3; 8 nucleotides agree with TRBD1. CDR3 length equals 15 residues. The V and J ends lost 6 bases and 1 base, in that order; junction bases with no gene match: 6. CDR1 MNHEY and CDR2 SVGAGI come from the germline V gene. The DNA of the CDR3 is TGTGCCAGCAGCCTCAGGGGGCCCCGCACAGATACGCAGTATTTT. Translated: CASSLRGPRTDTQYF.

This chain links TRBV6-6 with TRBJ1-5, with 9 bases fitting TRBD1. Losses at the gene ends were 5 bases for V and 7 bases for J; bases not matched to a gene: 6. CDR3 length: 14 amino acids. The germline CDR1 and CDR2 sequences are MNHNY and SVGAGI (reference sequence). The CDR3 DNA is TGTGCCAGCAGTACAGGACAGGGGCCCCAGCCCCAGCATTTT. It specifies CASSTGQGPQPQHF.

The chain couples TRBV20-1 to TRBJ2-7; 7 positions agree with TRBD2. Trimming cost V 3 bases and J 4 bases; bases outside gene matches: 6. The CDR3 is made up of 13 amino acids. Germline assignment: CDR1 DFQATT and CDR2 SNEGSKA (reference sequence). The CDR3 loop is CSASRGEGYEQYF. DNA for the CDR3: TGCAGTGCTAGTCGGGGGGAAGGGTACGAGCAGTACTTC.

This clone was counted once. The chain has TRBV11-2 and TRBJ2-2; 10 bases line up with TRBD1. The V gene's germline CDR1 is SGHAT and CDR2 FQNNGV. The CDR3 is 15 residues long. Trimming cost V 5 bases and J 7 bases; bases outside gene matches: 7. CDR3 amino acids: CASSLGQGPGGELFF. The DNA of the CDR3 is TGTGCCAGCAGCCTGGGACAGGGGCCGGGCGGGGAGCTGTTTTTT.

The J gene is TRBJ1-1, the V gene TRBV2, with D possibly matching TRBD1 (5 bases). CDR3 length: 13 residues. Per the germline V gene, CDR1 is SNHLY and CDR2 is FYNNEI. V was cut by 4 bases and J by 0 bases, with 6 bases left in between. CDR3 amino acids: CASSGRVNTEAFF. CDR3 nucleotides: TGTGCCAGCAGTGGCAGGGTGAACACTGAAGCTTTCTTT.

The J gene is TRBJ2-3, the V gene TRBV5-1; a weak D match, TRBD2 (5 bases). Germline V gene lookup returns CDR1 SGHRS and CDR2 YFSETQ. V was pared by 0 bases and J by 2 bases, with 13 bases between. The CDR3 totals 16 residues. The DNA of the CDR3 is TGCGCCAGCAGCTTGGCCGGACTGAACCCCACAGATACGCAGTATTTT. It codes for CASSLAGLNPTDTQYF.

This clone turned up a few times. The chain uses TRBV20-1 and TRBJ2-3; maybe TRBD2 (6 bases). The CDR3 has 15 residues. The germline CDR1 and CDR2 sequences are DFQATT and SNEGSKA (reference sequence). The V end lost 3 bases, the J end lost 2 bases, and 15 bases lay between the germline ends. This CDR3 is CSASVSGGHTDTQYF. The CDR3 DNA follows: TGCAGTGCTAGTGTTAGCGGAGGCCACACAGATACGCAGTATTTT.

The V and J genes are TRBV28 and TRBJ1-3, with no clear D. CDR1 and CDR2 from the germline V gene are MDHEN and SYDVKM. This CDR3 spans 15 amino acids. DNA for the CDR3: TGTGTTATCCGCGGGAAGCAGAACTCTGGAAACACCATATATTTT. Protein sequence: CVIRGKQNSGNTIYF.

CDR3 bases: TGTGCCAGCAGGGGACAGGGGATGGGCTACACCTTC. This codes for CASRGQGMGYTF. The chain carries TRBV28 and TRBJ1-2; 10 bases fit TRBD1. The CDR3 covers 12 residues. V dropped 6 bases and J dropped 8; count of bases not matched to a gene: 3. Germline CDR1 is MDHEN and CDR2 is SYDVKM.

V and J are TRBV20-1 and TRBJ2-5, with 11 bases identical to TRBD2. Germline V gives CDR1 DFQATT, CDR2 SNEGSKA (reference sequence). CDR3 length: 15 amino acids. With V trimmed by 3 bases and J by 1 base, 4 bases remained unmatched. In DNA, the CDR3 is TGCAGTGCTAGTCTAGCGGGGGGACTCCAAGAGACCCAGTACTTC. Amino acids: CSASLAGGLQETQYF.

This CDR3 is CASSPRRTSGGSETQYF. The CDR3 DNA is TGTGCCAGCAGTCCCCGGCGGACTAGCGGGGGGAGTGAGACCCAGTACTTC. This chain joins TRBV27 and TRBJ2-5, with 14 positions matching TRBD2. The CDR3 has 17 residues. In germline, CDR1 is MNHEY, CDR2 SMNVEV (reference sequence). V was pared by 5 bases and J by 5 bases, with 10 bases of the junction left unmatched.

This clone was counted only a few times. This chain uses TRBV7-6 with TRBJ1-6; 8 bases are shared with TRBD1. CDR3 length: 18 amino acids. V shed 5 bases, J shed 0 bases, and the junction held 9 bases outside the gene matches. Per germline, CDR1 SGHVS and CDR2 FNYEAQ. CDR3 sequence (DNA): TGTGCCAGCAGCGCATCAGACAGGGGAAGCTCCTATAATTCACCCCTCCACTTT. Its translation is CASSASDRGSSYNSPLHF.

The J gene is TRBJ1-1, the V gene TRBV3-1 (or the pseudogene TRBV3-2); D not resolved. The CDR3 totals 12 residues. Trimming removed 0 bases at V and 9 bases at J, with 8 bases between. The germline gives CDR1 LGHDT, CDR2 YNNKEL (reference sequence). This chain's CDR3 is CASSQEYGQAFF. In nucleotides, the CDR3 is TGTGCCAGCAGCCAAGAATATGGGCAAGCTTTCTTT.

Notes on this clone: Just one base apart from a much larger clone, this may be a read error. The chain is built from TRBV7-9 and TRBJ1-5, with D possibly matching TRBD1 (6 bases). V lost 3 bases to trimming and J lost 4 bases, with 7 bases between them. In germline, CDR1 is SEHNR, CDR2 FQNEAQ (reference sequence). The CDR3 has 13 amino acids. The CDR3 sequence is CASSLDRNQPQHF. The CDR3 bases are TGTGCCAGCAGCTTGGACAGAAATCAGCCCCAGCATTTT.

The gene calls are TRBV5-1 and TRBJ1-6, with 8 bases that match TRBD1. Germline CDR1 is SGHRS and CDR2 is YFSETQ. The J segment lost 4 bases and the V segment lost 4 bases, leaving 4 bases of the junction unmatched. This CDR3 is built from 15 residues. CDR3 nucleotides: TGCGCCAGCAGCCCTACAGGGGGATATAATTCACCCCTCCACTTT. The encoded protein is CASSPTGGYNSPLHF. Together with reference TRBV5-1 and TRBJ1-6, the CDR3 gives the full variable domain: KAGVTQTPRYLIKTRGQQVTLSCSPISGHRSVSWYQQTPGQGLQFLFEYFSETQRNKGNFPGRFSGRQFSNSRSEMNVSTLELGDSALYLCASSPTGGYNSPLHFGNGTRLTVT.